The source of this TCR beta chain is a study of T cells expressing NK-cell markers. Study at large: It was sorted CD3+CD56-NKG2C+, CD3+CD56+NKG2C- and CD3+CD56+NKG2C+ T cells that provided the TCR beta repertoires. Serological testing identified seven of the eight sequenced donors as HCMV-seropositive and one as seronegative. General study findings and limits: The contribution of dominant NKG2C+ clonotypes to CD8+ T cells in a handful of donors was 1.0-7.0%.

Turning to this clonotype: Its specificity is unknown.

Germline V gene sequence: CDR1 MNHNS, CDR2 SASEGT. The CDR3 spans 12 residues. TCRdb processed the 5' RACE reads again and assigns one entry to each CDR3 protein, with no DNA. This sample contains 500,000 or so distinct CDR3 sequences. The rearrangement joins TRBV6-1 to TRBJ2-2. Sequencing used blood T cells: a sorted CD56 or NKG2C T cell subset, CD4+ or CD8+ T cells, or bulk PBMC T cells (not recorded which). This TCR derives from a man younger than 30 in good health. The CDR3: CASTVAPGELFF.